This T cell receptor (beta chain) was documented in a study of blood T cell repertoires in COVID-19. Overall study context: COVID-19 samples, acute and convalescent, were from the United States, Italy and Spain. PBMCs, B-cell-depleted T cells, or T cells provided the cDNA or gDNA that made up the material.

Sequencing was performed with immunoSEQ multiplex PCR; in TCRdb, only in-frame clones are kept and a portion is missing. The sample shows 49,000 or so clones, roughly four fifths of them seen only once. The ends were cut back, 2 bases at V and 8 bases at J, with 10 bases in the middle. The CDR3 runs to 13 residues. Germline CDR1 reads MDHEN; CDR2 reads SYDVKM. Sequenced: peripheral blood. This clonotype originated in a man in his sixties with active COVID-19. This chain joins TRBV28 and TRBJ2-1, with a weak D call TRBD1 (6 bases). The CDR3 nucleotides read TGTGCCAGCAGTTTAATACAGGGCTATGAGCAGTTCTTC. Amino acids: CASSLIQGYEQFF.